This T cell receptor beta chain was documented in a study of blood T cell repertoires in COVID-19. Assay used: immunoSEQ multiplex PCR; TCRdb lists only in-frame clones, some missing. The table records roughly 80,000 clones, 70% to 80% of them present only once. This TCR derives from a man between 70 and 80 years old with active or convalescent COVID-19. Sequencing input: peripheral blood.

This chain's CDR3 is CASSVWSPGQNPSNQPQHF. DNA for the CDR3: TGTGCCAGCAGTGTATGGTCACCGGGACAGAACCCTAGCAATCAGCCCCAGCATTTT. The chain joins TRBV6-1 to TRBJ1-5, with 7 bases matching TRBD1. CDR1 and CDR2 from the germline V gene are MNHNS and SASEGT. V lost 4 bases and J lost 0; bases outside the gene matches: 15. The CDR3 length is 19 residues.